This T cell receptor beta chain was sequenced during a study of blood T cells in healthy people across ages. Study-wide points: Relative to aged donors, long-lived donors carried more naive CD4+ cells and displayed higher diversity.

A second PCR of 7 to 11 cycles used a sample-barcoded 5' primer and a J-beta primer mix. A 12-random-nucleotide template-switch adaptor tagged each cDNA molecule. TCRdb processed the 5' RACE reads anew with MiXCR; each CDR3 protein has one entry. This table holds over 1.5 million distinct CDR3 sequences, about 49% found once. Investigators took about 10 milliliters of peripheral blood from every donor. CDR3 length: 13 amino acids. V lost 5 bases to trimming and J lost 5 bases, with 12 bases between them. The germline V gene has CDR1 SGHTA and CDR2 FQGNSA. There are a few counts of this clonotype. Its antigen is unknown.

This TCR was sampled from a woman in her thirties or forties in good health. The rearrangement joins TRBV7-2 to TRBJ1-2; D unresolved. Sequenced: blood. Here the CDR3 DNA reads TGTGCCAGCAGCATCTCGGCGATTTATGGCTACACCTTC. This encodes CASSISAIYGYTF.